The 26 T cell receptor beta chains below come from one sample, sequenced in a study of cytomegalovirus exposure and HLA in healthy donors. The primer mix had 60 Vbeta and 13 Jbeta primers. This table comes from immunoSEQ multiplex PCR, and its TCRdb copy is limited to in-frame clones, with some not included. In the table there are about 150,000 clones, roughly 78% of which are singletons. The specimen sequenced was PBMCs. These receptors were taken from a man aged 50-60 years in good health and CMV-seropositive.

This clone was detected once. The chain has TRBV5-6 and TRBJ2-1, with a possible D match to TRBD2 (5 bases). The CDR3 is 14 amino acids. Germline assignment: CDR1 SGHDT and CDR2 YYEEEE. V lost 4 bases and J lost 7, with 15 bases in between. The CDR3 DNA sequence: TGTGCCAGCAGCCCGGGCGGGCTAGTAAATGAGCAGTTCTTC. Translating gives CASSPGGLVNEQFF.

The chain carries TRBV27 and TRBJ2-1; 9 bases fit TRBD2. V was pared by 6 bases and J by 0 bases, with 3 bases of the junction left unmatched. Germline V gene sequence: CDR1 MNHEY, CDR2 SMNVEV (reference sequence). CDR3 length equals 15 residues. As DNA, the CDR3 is TGTGCCAGCAGACAACTAGCGGGCTCCTACAATGAGCAGTTCTTC. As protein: CASRQLAGSYNEQFF.

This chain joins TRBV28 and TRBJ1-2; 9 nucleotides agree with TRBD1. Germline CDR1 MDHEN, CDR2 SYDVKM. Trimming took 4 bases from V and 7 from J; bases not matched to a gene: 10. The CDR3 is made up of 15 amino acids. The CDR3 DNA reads TGTGCCAGCAGTTCGGGACAGGGAACGCCTAGTGGCTACACCTTC. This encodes CASSSGQGTPSGYTF.

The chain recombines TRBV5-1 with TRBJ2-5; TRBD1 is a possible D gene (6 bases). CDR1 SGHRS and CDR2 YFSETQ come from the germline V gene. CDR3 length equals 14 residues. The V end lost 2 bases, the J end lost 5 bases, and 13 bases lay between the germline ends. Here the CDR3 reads CASSFNPGDETQYF. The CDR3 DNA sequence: TGCGCCAGCAGCTTTAACCCAGGGGACGAGACCCAGTACTTC.

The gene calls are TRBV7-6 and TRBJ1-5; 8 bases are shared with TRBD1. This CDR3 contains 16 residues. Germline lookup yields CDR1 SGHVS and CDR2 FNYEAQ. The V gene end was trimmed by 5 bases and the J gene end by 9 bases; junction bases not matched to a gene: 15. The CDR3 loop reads CASSPTTGTGGRPQHF. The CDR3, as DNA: TGTGCCAGCAGCCCAACGACCGGGACAGGAGGTCGGCCCCAGCATTTT.

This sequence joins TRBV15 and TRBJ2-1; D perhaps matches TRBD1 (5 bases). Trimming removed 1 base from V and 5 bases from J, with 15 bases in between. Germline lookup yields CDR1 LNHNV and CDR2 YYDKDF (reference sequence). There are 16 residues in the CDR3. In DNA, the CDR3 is TGTGCCACCAGCAGAGGTACTCTGACGGACAACAATGAGCAGTTCTTC. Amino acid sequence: CATSRGTLTDNNEQFF.

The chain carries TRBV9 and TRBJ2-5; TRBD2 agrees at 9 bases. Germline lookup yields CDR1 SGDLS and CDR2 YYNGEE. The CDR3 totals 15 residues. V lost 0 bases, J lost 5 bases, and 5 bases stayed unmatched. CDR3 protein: CASSVGASGIETQYF. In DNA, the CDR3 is TGTGCCAGCAGCGTAGGGGCTAGCGGGATTGAGACCCAGTACTTC.

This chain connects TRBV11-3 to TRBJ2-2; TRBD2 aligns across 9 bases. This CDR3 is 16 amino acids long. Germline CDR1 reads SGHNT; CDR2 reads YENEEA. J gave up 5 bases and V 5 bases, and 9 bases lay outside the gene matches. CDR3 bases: TGTGCCAGCAGCCCCGGGACTAGCCGGGGAACCGGGGAGCTGTTTTTT. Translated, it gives CASSPGTSRGTGELFF.

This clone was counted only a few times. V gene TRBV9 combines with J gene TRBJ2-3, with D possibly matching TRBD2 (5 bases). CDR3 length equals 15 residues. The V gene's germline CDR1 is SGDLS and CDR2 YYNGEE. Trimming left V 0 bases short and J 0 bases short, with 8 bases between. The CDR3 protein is CASSVAGISTDTQYF. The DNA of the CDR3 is TGTGCCAGCAGCGTAGCGGGAATTAGCACAGATACGCAGTATTTT.

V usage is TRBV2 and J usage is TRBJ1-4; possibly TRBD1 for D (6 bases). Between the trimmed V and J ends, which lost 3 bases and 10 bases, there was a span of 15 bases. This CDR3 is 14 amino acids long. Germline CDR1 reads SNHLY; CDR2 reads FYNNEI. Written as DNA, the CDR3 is TGTGCCAGCAGTGAGTTACAGGGCATCCCAAAACTGTTTTTT. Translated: CASSELQGIPKLFF.

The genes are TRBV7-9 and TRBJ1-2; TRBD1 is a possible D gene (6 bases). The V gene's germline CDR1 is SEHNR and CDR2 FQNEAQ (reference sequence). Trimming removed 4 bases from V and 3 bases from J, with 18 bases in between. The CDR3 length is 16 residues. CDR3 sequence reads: CASSSRGGAYDYGYTF. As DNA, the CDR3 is TGTGCCAGCAGCTCCCGGGGGGGGGCGTATGACTATGGCTACACCTTC.

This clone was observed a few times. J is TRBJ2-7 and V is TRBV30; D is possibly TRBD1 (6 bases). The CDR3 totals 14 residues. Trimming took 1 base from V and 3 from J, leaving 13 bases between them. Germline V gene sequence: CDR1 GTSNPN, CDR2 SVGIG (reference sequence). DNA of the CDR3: TGTGCCTGGAGTGGACAGGCCGGGCTCTACGAGCAGTACTTC. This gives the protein CAWSGQAGLYEQYF.

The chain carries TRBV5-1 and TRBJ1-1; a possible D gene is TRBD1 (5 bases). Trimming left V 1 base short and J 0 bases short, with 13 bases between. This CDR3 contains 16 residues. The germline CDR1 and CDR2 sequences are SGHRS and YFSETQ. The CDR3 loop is CASSLNLRVLNTEAFF. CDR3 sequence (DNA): TGCGCCAGCAGCTTGAACCTCAGGGTATTGAACACTGAAGCTTTCTTT. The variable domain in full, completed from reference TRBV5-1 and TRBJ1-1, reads KAGVTQTPRYLIKTRGQQVTLSCSPISGHRSVSWYQQTPGQGLQFLFEYFSETQRNKGNFPGRFSGRQFSNSRSEMNVSTLELGDSALYLCASSLNLRVLNTEAFFGQGTRLTVV.

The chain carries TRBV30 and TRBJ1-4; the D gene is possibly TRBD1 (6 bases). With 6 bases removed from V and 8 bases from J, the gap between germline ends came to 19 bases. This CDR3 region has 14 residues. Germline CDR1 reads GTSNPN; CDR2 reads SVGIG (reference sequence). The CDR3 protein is CACQRGLGVEKLFF. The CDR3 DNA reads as TGTGCCTGCCAGAGGGGGTTGGGGGTCGAAAAACTGTTTTTT.

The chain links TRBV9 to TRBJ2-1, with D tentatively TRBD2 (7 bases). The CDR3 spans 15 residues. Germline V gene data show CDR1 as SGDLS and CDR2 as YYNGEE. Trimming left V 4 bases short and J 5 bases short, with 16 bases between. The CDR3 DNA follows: TGTGCCAGCAGCCCGGGGGGCGGGGAGCACAATGAGCAGTTCTTC. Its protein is CASSPGGGEHNEQFF.

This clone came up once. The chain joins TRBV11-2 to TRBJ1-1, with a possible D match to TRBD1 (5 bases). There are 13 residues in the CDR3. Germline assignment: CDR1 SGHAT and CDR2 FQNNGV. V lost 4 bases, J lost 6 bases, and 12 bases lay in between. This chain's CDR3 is CASSWRGSAEAFF. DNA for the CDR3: TGTGCCAGCAGCTGGAGGGGATCCGCTGAAGCTTTCTTT. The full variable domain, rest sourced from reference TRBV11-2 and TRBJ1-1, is EAGVAQSPRYKIIEKRQSVAFWCNPISGHATLYWYQQILGQGPKLLIQFQNNGVVDDSQLPKDRFSAERLKGVDSTLKIQPAKLEDSAVYLCASSWRGSAEAFFGQGTRLTVV.

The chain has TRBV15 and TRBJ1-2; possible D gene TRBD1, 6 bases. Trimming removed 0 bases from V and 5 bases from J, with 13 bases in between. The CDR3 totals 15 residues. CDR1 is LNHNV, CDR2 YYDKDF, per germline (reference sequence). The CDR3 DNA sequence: TGTGCCACCAGCAGAGAGGACAGTTCCCCTTATGGCTACACCTTC. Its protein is CATSREDSSPYGYTF.

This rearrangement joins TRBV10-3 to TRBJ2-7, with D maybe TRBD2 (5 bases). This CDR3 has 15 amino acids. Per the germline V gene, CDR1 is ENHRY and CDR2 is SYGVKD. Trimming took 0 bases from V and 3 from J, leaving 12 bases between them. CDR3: CAISESTGLGYEQYF. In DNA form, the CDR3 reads TGTGCCATCAGTGAGTCGACCGGACTTGGCTACGAGCAGTACTTC.

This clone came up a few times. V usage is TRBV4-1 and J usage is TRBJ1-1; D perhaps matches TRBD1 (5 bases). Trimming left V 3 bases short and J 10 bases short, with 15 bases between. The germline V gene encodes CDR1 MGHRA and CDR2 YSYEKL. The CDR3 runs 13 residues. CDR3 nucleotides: TGCGCCAGCAGCCAGAGTATTGGGGCGGCAGCTTTCTTT. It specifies CASSQSIGAAAFF.

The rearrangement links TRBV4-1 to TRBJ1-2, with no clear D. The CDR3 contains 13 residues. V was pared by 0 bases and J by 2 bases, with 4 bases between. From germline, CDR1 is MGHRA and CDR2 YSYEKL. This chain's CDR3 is CASSQDQNYGYTF. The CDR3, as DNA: TGCGCCAGCAGCCAAGATCAGAACTATGGCTACACCTTC.

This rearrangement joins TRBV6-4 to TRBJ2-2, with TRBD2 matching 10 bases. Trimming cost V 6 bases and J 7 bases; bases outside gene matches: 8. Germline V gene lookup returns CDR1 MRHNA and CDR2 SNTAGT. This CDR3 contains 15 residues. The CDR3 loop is CASRAGTSDGGELFF. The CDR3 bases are TGTGCCAGCAGAGCCGGGACTAGCGACGGCGGGGAGCTGTTTTTT.

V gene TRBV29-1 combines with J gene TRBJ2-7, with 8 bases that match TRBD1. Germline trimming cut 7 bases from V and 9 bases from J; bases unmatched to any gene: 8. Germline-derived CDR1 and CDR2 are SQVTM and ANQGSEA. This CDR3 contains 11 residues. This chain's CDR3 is CSARDRSLQYF. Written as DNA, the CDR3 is TGCAGCGCTAGGGACAGGTCTTTGCAGTACTTC.

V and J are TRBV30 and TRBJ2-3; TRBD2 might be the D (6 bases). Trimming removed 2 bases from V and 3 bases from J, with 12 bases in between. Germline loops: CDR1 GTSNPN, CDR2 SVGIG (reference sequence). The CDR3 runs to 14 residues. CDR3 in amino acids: CAWSSQGGTDTQYF. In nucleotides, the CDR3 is TGTGCCTGGAGTAGCCAGGGAGGAACAGATACGCAGTATTTT.

Here the CDR3 DNA reads TGCGCCAGCAGCTCCTCCCTTGGGACAAGCGGGGCCTCCTACGAGCAGTACTTC. Protein sequence: CASSSSLGTSGASYEQYF. The chain joins TRBV4-1 to TRBJ2-7, with D perhaps TRBD2 (7 bases). Per germline, CDR1 MGHRA and CDR2 YSYEKL. Trimming removed 5 bases at V and 0 bases at J, with 23 bases between. The CDR3 length is 18 residues.

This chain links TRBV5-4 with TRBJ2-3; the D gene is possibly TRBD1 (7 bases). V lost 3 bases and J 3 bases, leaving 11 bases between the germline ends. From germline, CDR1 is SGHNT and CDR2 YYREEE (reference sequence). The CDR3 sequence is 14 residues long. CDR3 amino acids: CASSSSGGTDTQYF. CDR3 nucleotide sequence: TGTGCCAGCAGCTCCTCAGGGGGGACAGATACGCAGTATTTT.

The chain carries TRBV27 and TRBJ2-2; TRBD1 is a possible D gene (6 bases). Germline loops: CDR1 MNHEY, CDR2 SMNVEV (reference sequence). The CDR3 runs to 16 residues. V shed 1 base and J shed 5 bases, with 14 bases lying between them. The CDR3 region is CASSLWGQGRTGELFF. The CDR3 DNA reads TGTGCCAGCAGTTTATGGGGGCAGGGGCGGACCGGGGAGCTGTTTTTT.